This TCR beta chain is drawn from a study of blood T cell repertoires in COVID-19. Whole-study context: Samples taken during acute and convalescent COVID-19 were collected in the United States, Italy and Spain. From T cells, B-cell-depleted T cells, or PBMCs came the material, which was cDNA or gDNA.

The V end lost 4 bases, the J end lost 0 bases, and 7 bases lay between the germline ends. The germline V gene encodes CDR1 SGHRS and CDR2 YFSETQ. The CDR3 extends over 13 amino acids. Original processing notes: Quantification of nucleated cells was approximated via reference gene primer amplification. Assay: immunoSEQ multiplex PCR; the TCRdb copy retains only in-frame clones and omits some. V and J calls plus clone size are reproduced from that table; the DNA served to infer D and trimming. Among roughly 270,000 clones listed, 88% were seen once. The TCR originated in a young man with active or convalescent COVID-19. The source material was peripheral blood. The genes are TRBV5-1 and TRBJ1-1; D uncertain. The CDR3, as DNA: TGCGCCAGCAGCCCGGGGATGAACACTGAAGCTTTCTTT. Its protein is CASSPGMNTEAFF.